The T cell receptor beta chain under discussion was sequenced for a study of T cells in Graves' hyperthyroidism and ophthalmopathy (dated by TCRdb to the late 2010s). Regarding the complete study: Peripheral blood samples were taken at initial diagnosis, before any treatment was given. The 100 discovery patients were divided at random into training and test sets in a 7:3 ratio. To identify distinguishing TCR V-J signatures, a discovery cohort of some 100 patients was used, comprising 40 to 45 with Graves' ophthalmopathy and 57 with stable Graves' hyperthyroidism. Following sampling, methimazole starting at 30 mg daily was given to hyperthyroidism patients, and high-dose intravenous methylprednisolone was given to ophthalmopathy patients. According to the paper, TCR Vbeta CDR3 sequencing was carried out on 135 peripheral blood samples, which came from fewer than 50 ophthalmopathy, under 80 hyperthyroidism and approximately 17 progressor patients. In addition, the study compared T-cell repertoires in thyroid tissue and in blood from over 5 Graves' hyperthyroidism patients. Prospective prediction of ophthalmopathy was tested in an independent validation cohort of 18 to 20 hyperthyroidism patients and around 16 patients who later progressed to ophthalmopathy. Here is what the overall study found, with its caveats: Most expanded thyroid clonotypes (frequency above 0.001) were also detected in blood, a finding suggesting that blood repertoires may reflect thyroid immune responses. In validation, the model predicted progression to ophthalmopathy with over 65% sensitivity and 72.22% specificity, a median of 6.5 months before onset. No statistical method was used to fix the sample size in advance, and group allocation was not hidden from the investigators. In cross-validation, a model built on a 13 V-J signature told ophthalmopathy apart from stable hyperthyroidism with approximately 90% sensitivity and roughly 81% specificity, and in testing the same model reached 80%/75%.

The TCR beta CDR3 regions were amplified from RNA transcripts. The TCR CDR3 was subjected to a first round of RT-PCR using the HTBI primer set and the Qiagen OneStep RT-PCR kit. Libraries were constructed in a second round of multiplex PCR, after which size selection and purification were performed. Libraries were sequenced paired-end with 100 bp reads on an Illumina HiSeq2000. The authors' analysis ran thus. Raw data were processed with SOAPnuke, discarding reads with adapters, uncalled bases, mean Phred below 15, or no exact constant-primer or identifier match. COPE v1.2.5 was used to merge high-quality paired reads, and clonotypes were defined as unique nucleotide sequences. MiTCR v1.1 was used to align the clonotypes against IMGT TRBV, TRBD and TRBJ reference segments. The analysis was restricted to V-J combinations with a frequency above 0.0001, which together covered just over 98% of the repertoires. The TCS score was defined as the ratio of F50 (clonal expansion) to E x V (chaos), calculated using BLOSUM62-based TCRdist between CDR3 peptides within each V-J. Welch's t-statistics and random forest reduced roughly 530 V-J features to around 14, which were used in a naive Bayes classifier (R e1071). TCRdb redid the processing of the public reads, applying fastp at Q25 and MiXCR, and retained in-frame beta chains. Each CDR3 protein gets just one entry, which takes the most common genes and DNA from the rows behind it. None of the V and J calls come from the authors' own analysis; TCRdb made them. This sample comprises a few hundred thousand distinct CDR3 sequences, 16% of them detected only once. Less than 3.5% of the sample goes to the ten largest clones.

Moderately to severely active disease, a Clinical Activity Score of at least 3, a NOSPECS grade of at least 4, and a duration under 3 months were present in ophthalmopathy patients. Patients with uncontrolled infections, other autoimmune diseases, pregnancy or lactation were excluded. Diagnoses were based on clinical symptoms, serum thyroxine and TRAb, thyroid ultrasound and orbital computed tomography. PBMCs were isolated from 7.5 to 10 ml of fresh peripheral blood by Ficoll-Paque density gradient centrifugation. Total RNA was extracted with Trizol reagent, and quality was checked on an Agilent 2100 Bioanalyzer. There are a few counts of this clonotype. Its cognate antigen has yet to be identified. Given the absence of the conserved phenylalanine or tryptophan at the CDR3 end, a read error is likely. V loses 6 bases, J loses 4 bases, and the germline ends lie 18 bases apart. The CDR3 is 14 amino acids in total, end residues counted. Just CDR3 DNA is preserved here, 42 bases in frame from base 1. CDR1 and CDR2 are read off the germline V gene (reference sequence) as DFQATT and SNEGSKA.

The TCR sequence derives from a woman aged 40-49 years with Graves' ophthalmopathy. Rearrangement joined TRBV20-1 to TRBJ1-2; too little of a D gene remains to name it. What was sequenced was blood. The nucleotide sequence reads TGCAGTGCGAGAACCGCCCCAAGTGCCTATGGCTACACCCTC. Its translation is CSARTAPSAYGYTL.